The subject of this entry is one T cell receptor (beta chain). This record belongs to a study of technical replicates of blood from a few donors. TCRdb keeps only in-frame clones here, not all; method: immunoSEQ multiplex PCR. The table shows some 70,000 clones, with about 89% occurring only once. There are 15 residues in the CDR3. Germline CDR1 is LGHNA and CDR2 is YSLEER. V gave up 0 bases and J gave up 3 bases, with 11 bases separating them. The TCR originated in a human donor in good health. Some clones in this sample may be carry-over from other donors' samples. The sequencing sample was made of PBMCs. The chain recombines TRBV4-3 with TRBJ1-2; possible D gene TRBD1, 6 bases. The CDR3 DNA follows: TGCGCCAGCAGCCAAGATCTCCGGACAGACTATGGCTACACCTTC. Protein product: CASSQDLRTDYGYTF.